What follows are 9 T cell receptor beta chains derived from one specimen sequenced in a study of patients and donors after allogeneic stem cell transplantation. TCRdb recomputed calls from the RT-PCR reads with MiXCR, one row per CDR3 protein. The sample has some 92,000 distinct CDR3 sequences; around 48% are singletons. The sample taken for sequencing was blood, either unsorted or a sorted T cell fraction (not recorded which). These receptors were collected from a human donor who was either an allogeneic HSCT recipient or a stem cell or donor lymphocyte infusion donor (not recorded which). It is not recorded whose cells these are; they may come from a transplant donor.

This clonotype was counted a few times. This rearrangement joins TRBV12-3 or TRBV12-4 to TRBJ2-3, with 7 bases that match TRBD2. V was clipped by 5 bases and J by 6 bases; unmatched bases: 14. The CDR3 is 16 residues long. Here the CDR3 reads CASSPRDGGRGDTQYF. The DNA of the CDR3 is TGTGCCAGCAGTCCCCGGGATGGCGGGAGAGGTGATACGCAGTATTTT.

The V and J genes are TRBV10-3 and TRBJ1-5; no reliable D call. The CDR3 is 13 residues long. The V end was cut by 9 bases, the J end by 1 base, with 10 bases between. The germline CDR1 and CDR2 sequences are ENHRY and SYGVKD. CDR3 DNA: TGTGCCATAGCAATGGGGAGCAATCAGCCCCAGCATTTT. Translated, it gives CAIAMGSNQPQHF.

The chain is built from TRBV29-1 and TRBJ1-5; no reliable D call. In germline, CDR1 is SQVTM, CDR2 ANQGSEA. V shed 6 bases and J shed 3 bases, with 12 bases lying between them. This CDR3 spans 13 amino acids. The CDR3 reads CSVTPGYNQPQHF. The CDR3 nucleotides are TGCAGCGTGACCCCAGGCTACAATCAGCCCCAGCATTTT. The variable domain in full, completed from reference TRBV29-1 and TRBJ1-5, reads SAVISQKPSRDICQRGTSLTIQCQVDSQVTMMFWYRQQPGQSLTLIATANQGSEATYESGFVIDKFPISRPNLTFSTLTVSNMSPEDSSIYLCSVTPGYNQPQHFGDGTRLSIL.

This clonotype has ten or more counts. The chain couples TRBV6-2 or TRBV6-3 to TRBJ1-1; no clear D gene. The CDR3 contains 15 residues. V lost 6 bases and J lost 2, with 16 bases in between. Germline CDR1 and CDR2: MNHEY and SVGEGT. The CDR3 nucleotides are TGTGCCAGCAGCTCAGGCCAGGTCCTCAACACTGAAGCTTTCTTT. This gives the protein CASSSGQVLNTEAFF.

Points on this clonotype: Here the CDR3 omits its conserved ending phenylalanine or tryptophan, so a read error is the likely source. V and J are TRBV20-1 and TRBJ1-5; D not certain. Trimming left V 4 bases short and J 4 bases short, with 14 bases between. The germline gives CDR1 DFQATT, CDR2 SNEGSKA (reference sequence). This CDR3 is built from 14 residues. CDR3 sequence (DNA): TGCAGTGCTATCGGACGCCGGCAAAATCAGCCCCAGCATTTG. Amino acids: CSAIGRRQNQPQHL.

This chain connects TRBV12-3 or TRBV12-4 to TRBJ2-3; 7 bases are shared with TRBD2. V was clipped by 7 bases and J by 8 bases; unmatched bases: 18. CDR3 length equals 16 residues. The CDR3 region is CASTKLLSGSGGTQYF. As DNA, the CDR3 is TGTGCCAGCACCAAACTATTGAGCGGGTCGGGAGGTACGCAGTATTTT.

In nucleotides, the CDR3 is TGTGCCAGCAGCCAGAACAGGGGGAACACTGAAGCTTTCTTT. This translates into CASSQNRGNTEAFF. This rearrangement joins TRBV12-3 or TRBV12-4 to TRBJ1-1, with 7 bases matching TRBD1. Trimming took 6 bases from V and 1 from J; bases not matched to a gene: 5. This CDR3 is 14 amino acids long.

This clonotype was picked up a small number of times. One junction end does not reproduce the germline sequence, and a read error may be involved. V gene TRBV20-1 combines with J gene TRBJ1-5; TRBD1 matches 7 bases. Germline V lookup: CDR1 DFQATT, CDR2 SNEGSKA (reference sequence). The CDR3 consists of 13 residues. The CDR3 spells CSGRQGLGQPQHF. The CDR3 DNA reads TGCAGTGGTAGACAGGGCCTCGGACAGCCCCAGCATTTT.

This chain links TRBV4-3 with TRBJ1-1, with a tentative D call TRBD1 (5 bases). The CDR3 loop spans 17 amino acids. V shed 4 bases and J shed 2 bases, with 20 bases lying between them. Germline CDR1 and CDR2: LGHNA and YSLEER. CDR3 sequence (DNA): TGCGCCAGCAGCCGCGGGTACAGGACTACCCAAAACACTGAAGCTTTCTTT. Residues: CASSRGYRTTQNTEAFF.